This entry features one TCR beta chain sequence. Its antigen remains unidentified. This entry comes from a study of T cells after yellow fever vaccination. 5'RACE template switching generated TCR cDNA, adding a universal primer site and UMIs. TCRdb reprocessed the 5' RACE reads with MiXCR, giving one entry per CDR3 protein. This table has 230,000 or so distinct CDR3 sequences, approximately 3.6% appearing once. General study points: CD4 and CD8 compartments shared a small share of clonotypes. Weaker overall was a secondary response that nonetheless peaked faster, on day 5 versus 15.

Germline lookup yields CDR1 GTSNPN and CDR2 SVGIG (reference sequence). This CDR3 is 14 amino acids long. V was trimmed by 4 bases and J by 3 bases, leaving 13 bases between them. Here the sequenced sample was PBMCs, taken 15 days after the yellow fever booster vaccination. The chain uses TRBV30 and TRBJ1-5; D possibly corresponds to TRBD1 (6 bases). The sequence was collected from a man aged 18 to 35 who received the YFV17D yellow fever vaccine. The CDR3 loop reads CAWTLSGVNQPQHF. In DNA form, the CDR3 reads TGTGCCTGGACACTATCAGGGGTCAATCAGCCCCAGCATTTT.